Below, one TCR beta chain is given with its context. The sample comes from a study of tumor-infiltrating lymphocytes in oesophageal squamous cell carcinoma. One entry per CDR3 protein, called by TCRdb with MiXCR from the PCR reads. The table records approximately 13,000 distinct CDR3 sequences, 58% of them present only once. CDR3 size: 14 residues. Germline V lookup: CDR1 SGHTA, CDR2 FQGNSA. The V end lost 2 bases, the J end lost 3 bases, and 7 bases lay between the germline ends. Sequenced: esophageal tumor tissue. The origin of this receptor is a female donor with esophageal squamous cell carcinoma. The rearrangement links TRBV7-2 to TRBJ2-2, with D possibly TRBD2 on 6 matching bases. As DNA, the CDR3 is TGTGCCAGCAGCTTACTAGCGTACACCGGGGAGCTGTTTTTT. Its protein product is CASSLLAYTGELFF.